These 31 T cell receptor beta chains originate from one sample sequenced in a study of CD8+ T cells in alopecia areata. Isolated RNA was reverse transcribed into cDNA used as the sequencing template. Produced via immunoSEQ multiplex PCR; TCRdb's table is partial and in-frame only. The sample contains approximately 200,000 clones, about 60% of which appear only once. The sample's treatment: oral pan-JAK inhibitor, 5-10 mg twice daily. Source: CD4+ T cells sorted from blood, taken at week 4, from a patient treated with tofacitinib. These receptors originate from a human donor with alopecia areata.

The sample holds a few counts of this clone. CDR3 region: CASSLSMGQPQHF. The CDR3, as DNA: TGTGCCAGCAGTTTATCGATGGGTCAGCCCCAGCATTTT. The J gene is TRBJ1-5, the V gene TRBV27, with D uncertain. The CDR3 has 13 amino acids. Germline V gene sequence: CDR1 MNHEY, CDR2 SMNVEV (reference sequence). V was trimmed by 0 bases and J by 6 bases, leaving 6 bases between them.

The chain combines TRBV29-1 with TRBJ1-4; D unresolved. The CDR3 extends over 13 amino acids. The germline V gene encodes CDR1 SQVTM and CDR2 ANQGSEA. Written as DNA, the CDR3 is TGCAGTCGTGTGGAGGAAACTAATGAAAAACTGTTTTTT. Amino acids: CSRVEETNEKLFF.

This clone was detected a few times. The chain uses TRBV7-2 and TRBJ2-6; no reliable D call. This CDR3 contains 14 residues. CDR1 SGHTA and CDR2 FQGNSA come from the germline V gene. The ends were cut back, 8 bases at V and 0 bases at J, with 8 bases in the middle. The CDR3 here is CASLRNSGANVLTF. The CDR3 bases are TGTGCCAGCCTTAGAAACTCTGGGGCCAACGTCCTGACTTTC.

V usage is TRBV29-1 and J usage is TRBJ1-4; 12 positions match TRBD1. The germline gives CDR1 SQVTM, CDR2 ANQGSEA. The CDR3 runs to 17 residues. Unmatched junction bases numbered 11, after V lost 7 bases and J lost 2 bases. The DNA of the CDR3 is TGCAGCGCCGGGGACAGGGGGCAACGGTGGACTAATGAAAAACTGTTTTTT. As protein: CSAGDRGQRWTNEKLFF.

Remarks on this clone: The junction shows a germline mismatch at one end, possibly a read error. DNA for the CDR3: TGTGCCAGCAGTGAATATAGAACAGGGACCGCGGAGCTGTTTTTT. It yields the protein CASSEYRTGTAELFF. V and J are TRBV25-1 and TRBJ2-2; a possible D gene is TRBD1 (6 bases). CDR3 size: 15 residues. The germline V gene encodes CDR1 MGHDK and CDR2 SYGVNS.

The rearrangement uses TRBV4-2 and TRBJ2-5; 12 bases align to TRBD2. CDR1 is LGHNA and CDR2 is YNFKEQ in the germline V gene. The CDR3 sequence is 15 residues long. V trimming: 2 bases; J trimming: 2 bases; junction bases outside the gene matches: 0. The DNA for the CDR3 is TGTGCCAGCAGCCAAACTAGCGGGGGGCAAGAGACCCAGTACTTC. Amino acid sequence: CASSQTSGGQETQYF.

The rearrangement links TRBV25-1 to TRBJ1-4, with TRBD1 matching over 8 bases. CDR1 is MGHDK, CDR2 SYGVNS, per germline. The CDR3 has 14 amino acids. The ends lost 7 bases at V and 7 bases at J; junction bases unmatched: 8. This CDR3 is CASNPTDRVEKLFF. In nucleotides, the CDR3 is TGTGCCAGCAATCCGACGGACAGGGTTGAAAAACTGTTTTTT.

This sequence joins TRBV18 and TRBJ1-5; no clear D. Germline loops: CDR1 KGHSH, CDR2 LQKENI. Trimming stripped 2 bases from V and 6 bases from J, with 14 bases between. CDR3 size: 15 residues. The CDR3 loop reads CASSPMEATRQPQHF. CDR3 coding DNA: TGTGCCAGCTCACCAATGGAGGCCACTCGTCAGCCCCAGCATTTT.

This rearrangement joins TRBV2 to TRBJ1-5; perhaps TRBD1 as D (5 bases). CDR3 size: 15 residues. V was clipped by 6 bases and J by 2 bases, with 14 bases between them. Germline CDR1 reads SNHLY; CDR2 reads FYNNEI. CDR3 bases: TGTGCCAGCAGCCCCGGGCTGGGGGGCAATCAGCCCCAGCATTTT. Protein: CASSPGLGGNQPQHF.

V gene TRBV25-1 combines with J gene TRBJ1-1, with TRBD1 as a possible D gene (5 bases). The CDR3 spans 12 residues. V shed 3 bases and J shed 5 bases, with 7 bases lying between them. CDR1 is MGHDK, CDR2 SYGVNS, per germline. The CDR3 DNA sequence: TGTGCCAGCAGTGATCGGGGGACTGAAGCTTTCTTT. The encoded protein is CASSDRGTEAFF. Looking up the rest from reference TRBV25-1 and TRBJ1-1 gives the full variable domain: EADIYQTPRYLVIGTGKKITLECSQTMGHDKMYWYQQDPGMELHLIHYSYGVNSTEKGDLSSESTVSRIRTEHFPLTLESARPSHTSQYLCASSDRGTEAFFGQGTRLTVV.

V gene TRBV5-1 combines with J gene TRBJ1-1; perhaps TRBD1 as D (5 bases). This CDR3 has 15 residues. V was pared by 0 bases and J by 1 base, with 10 bases between. Germline loops: CDR1 SGHRS, CDR2 YFSETQ. The CDR3 DNA reads as TGCGCCAGCAGCTTGGAGGGACGGGCGAACACTGAAGCTTTCTTT. This sequence encodes CASSLEGRANTEAFF. The variable domain in full, completed from reference TRBV5-1 and TRBJ1-1, reads KAGVTQTPRYLIKTRGQQVTLSCSPISGHRSVSWYQQTPGQGLQFLFEYFSETQRNKGNFPGRFSGRQFSNSRSEMNVSTLELGDSALYLCASSLEGRANTEAFFGQGTRLTVV.

The genes are TRBV7-9 and TRBJ1-6; D is ambiguous. Trimming removed 5 bases from V and 7 bases from J, with 9 bases in between. CDR3 length equals 13 residues. CDR1 is SEHNR, CDR2 FQNEAQ, per germline (reference sequence). This chain's CDR3 is CASSAPENSPLHF. Here the CDR3 DNA reads TGTGCCAGCAGCGCACCGGAAAATTCACCCCTCCACTTT.

The chain uses TRBV4-2 and TRBJ1-6; tentatively, D is TRBD1 (5 bases). CDR3 length equals 16 residues. Germline V gives CDR1 LGHNA, CDR2 YNFKEQ. V was pared by 1 base and J by 7 bases, with 14 bases between. In DNA form, the CDR3 reads TGTGCCAGCAGCCAAGTTGCAGGGACGAGAAATTCACCCCTCCACTTT. It codes for CASSQVAGTRNSPLHF.

CDR3 sequence reads: CASSLETVPQYF. The CDR3 DNA sequence: TGCGCCAGCAGCTTGGAAACAGTTCCCCAGTACTTC. The chain recombines TRBV5-1 with TRBJ2-5; no clear D. The CDR3 spans 12 residues. Germline CDR1 SGHRS, CDR2 YFSETQ. V lost 0 bases and J lost 9, with 9 bases in between. The whole variable domain, filled in from reference TRBV5-1 and TRBJ2-5, reads KAGVTQTPRYLIKTRGQQVTLSCSPISGHRSVSWYQQTPGQGLQFLFEYFSETQRNKGNFPGRFSGRQFSNSRSEMNVSTLELGDSALYLCASSLETVPQYFGPGTRLLVL.

The rearrangement uses TRBV4-1 and TRBJ1-2, with 8 bases that match TRBD1. This CDR3 spans 15 amino acids. V trimming: 1 base; J trimming: 2 bases; junction bases outside the gene matches: 3. Per the germline V gene, CDR1 is MGHRA and CDR2 is YSYEKL. The chain's CDR3 is CASSQGQGKNYGYTF. Written as DNA, the CDR3 is TGCGCCAGCAGCCAAGGACAGGGGAAAAACTATGGCTACACCTTC.

The chain joins TRBV25-1 to TRBJ1-3; D possibly corresponds to TRBD1 (6 bases). The germline CDR1 and CDR2 sequences are MGHDK and SYGVNS. V lost 6 bases and J lost 4, with 16 bases in between. The CDR3 is made up of 15 amino acids. CDR3 in DNA: TGTGCCAGCAGGCCGGACAGCGGAGCCGGAAACACCATATATTTT. Translated, it gives CASRPDSGAGNTIYF.

This rearrangement joins TRBV25-1 to TRBJ2-5; 12 nucleotides agree with TRBD1. The CDR3 consists of 16 residues. Trimming at V came to 4 bases and at J to 5 bases, leaving 8 bases not matched to a gene. Germline-derived CDR1 and CDR2 are MGHDK and SYGVNS. For the CDR3, the DNA is TGTGCCAGCAGTGGGAGGGGACAGGGGGCCAGGGAGACCCAGTACTTC. This encodes CASSGRGQGARETQYF.

This chain links TRBV5-1 with TRBJ2-7; 15 bases are shared with TRBD2. V shed 4 bases and J 3 bases; nucleotides not matched to a gene: 17. Germline V gives CDR1 SGHRS, CDR2 YFSETQ. The CDR3 has 20 residues. The CDR3 loop reads CASSPDLKGTSGGPFYEQYF. The CDR3 DNA reads TGCGCCAGCAGCCCCGATCTGAAGGGGACTAGCGGGGGGCCATTCTACGAGCAGTACTTC.

V and J are TRBV7-9 and TRBJ2-1; 12 bases map to TRBD2. V trimming: 1 base; J trimming: 2 bases; junction bases outside the gene matches: 3. Germline lookup yields CDR1 SEHNR and CDR2 FQNEAQ (reference sequence). The CDR3 contains 17 residues. CDR3 residues: CASSLGASGGAYNEQFF. In DNA form, the CDR3 reads TGTGCCAGCAGCTTAGGCGCTAGCGGGGGGGCCTACAATGAGCAGTTCTTC.

This clone has just a few counts. The chain recombines TRBV7-2 with TRBJ1-1; D is possibly TRBD1 (5 bases). Trimming stripped 4 bases from V and 11 bases from J, with 14 bases between. This CDR3 spans 12 amino acids. Germline CDR1 and CDR2: SGHTA and FQGNSA. The DNA of the CDR3 is TGTGCCAGCAGCTGGAACGGGGGGACGGCTTTCTTT. Protein: CASSWNGGTAFF. Full variable domain (rest looked up from reference TRBV7-2 and TRBJ1-1): GAGVSQSPSNKVTEKGKDVELRCDPISGHTALYWYRQSLGQGLEFLIYFQGNSAPDKSGLPSDRFSAERTGGSVSTLTIQRTQQEDSAVYLCASSWNGGTAFFGQGTRLTVV.

DNA of the CDR3: TGTGCCAGCAGTGAACCCCAAAGGAATTCACCCCTCCACTTT. Residues: CASSEPQRNSPLHF. The genes are TRBV25-1 and TRBJ1-6; the D is unclear. The CDR3 extends over 14 amino acids. The V gene lost 2 bases and the J gene lost 7 bases, with 9 bases spanning the gap. From germline, CDR1 is MGHDK and CDR2 SYGVNS.

V and J are TRBV30 and TRBJ1-2; 10 positions match TRBD1. V dropped 4 bases and J dropped 4; count of bases not matched to a gene: 6. The CDR3 runs 14 residues. Germline V gene lookup returns CDR1 GTSNPN and CDR2 SVGIG (reference sequence). The CDR3 loop is CAWIPGDRGYGYTF. CDR3 DNA: TGTGCCTGGATACCCGGGGACAGGGGCTATGGCTACACCTTC.

The chain has TRBV19 and TRBJ1-2; 8 nucleotides align to TRBD1. The germline CDR1 and CDR2 sequences are LNHDA and SQIVND (reference sequence). The CDR3 covers 14 residues. After removal of 3 bases from V and 3 bases from J, the junction contained 3 bases not matched to a gene. This CDR3 reads CASSIQDRDYGYTF. The CDR3 bases are TGTGCCAGTAGTATCCAGGACAGGGACTATGGCTACACCTTC.

The CDR3 protein is CASRTGSGGTQYF. As DNA, the CDR3 is TGTGCCAGCAGGACAGGGTCGGGTGGTACGCAGTATTTT. The rearrangement links TRBV27 to TRBJ2-3, with 7 positions matching TRBD1. Germline V gene sequence: CDR1 MNHEY, CDR2 SMNVEV (reference sequence). Trimming at V came to 6 bases and at J to 8 bases, leaving 8 bases not matched to a gene. This CDR3 is 13 amino acids long.

The V gene is TRBV9, the J gene TRBJ2-2, with 8 positions matching TRBD1. Germline loops: CDR1 SGDLS, CDR2 YYNGEE. The CDR3 is 15 residues long. After removal of 4 bases from V and 4 bases from J, the junction contained 6 bases not matched to a gene. CDR3 nucleotides: TGTGCCAGCAGCCCCAGACAGGGGAGCACCGGGGAGCTGTTTTTT. This gives the protein CASSPRQGSTGELFF. The whole variable domain, remainder taken from reference TRBV9 and TRBJ2-2, is DSGVTQTPKHLITATGQRVTLRCSPRSGDLSVYWYQQSLDQGLQFLIQYYNGEERAKGNILERFSAQQFPDLHSELNLSSLELGDSALYFCASSPRQGSTGELFFGEGSRLTVL.

V is TRBV30 and J is TRBJ2-1, with D possibly being TRBD2 (5 bases). Trimming took 6 bases from V and 6 from J, leaving 15 bases between them. The CDR3 has 13 amino acids. Germline V gene lookup returns CDR1 GTSNPN and CDR2 SVGIG (reference sequence). Written as DNA, the CDR3 is TGTGCCTGCAGATCTTCGGGATTCAATGAGCAGTTCTTC. This gives the protein CACRSSGFNEQFF.

The chain uses TRBV29-1 and TRBJ1-2; D gene ambiguous. This CDR3 has 9 amino acids. V was cut by 5 bases and J by 6 bases, with 4 bases left in between. Germline CDR1 is SQVTM and CDR2 is ANQGSEA. The CDR3 protein is CSVKNGYTF. DNA for the CDR3: TGCAGCGTTAAGAATGGCTACACCTTC. The complete variable domain, with remaining parts taken from reference TRBV29-1 and TRBJ1-2, reads SAVISQKPSRDICQRGTSLTIQCQVDSQVTMMFWYRQQPGQSLTLIATANQGSEATYESGFVIDKFPISRPNLTFSTLTVSNMSPEDSSIYLCSVKNGYTFGSGTRLTVV.

The chain links TRBV29-1 to TRBJ2-6; no reliable D call. The CDR3 is made up of 12 amino acids. V was shortened by 4 bases and J by 1 base, with 2 bases between the two germline ends. Per the germline V gene, CDR1 is SQVTM and CDR2 is ANQGSEA. The CDR3 DNA is TGCAGCGTTGTGTCTGGGGCCAACGTCCTGACTTTC. As protein: CSVVSGANVLTF.

The rearrangement joins TRBV10-3 to TRBJ2-1, with a possible D match to TRBD1 (6 bases). The germline V and J ends were trimmed by 7 bases and 3 bases, with 13 bases remaining between them. The CDR3 runs to 14 residues. The germline V gene encodes CDR1 ENHRY and CDR2 SYGVKD. The CDR3: CAITDRDNYNEQFF. The CDR3 bases are TGTGCCATCACCGACCGGGACAACTACAATGAGCAGTTCTTC.

This clone was detected only once. The gene calls are TRBV29-1 and TRBJ2-5; D not resolved. Trimming removed 2 bases from V and 1 base from J, with 5 bases in between. Germline-derived CDR1 and CDR2 are SQVTM and ANQGSEA. CDR3 length: 12 amino acids. CDR3 DNA: TGCAGCGTTGAACCGGGCCAAGAGACCCAGTACTTC. It codes for CSVEPGQETQYF.

The V gene is TRBV6-5, the J gene TRBJ1-2; D is ambiguous. V lost 7 bases to trimming and J lost 4 bases, with 13 bases between them. Germline V gene sequence: CDR1 MNHEY, CDR2 SVGAGI. This CDR3 has 13 amino acids. The CDR3 is CASTRDLIYGYTF. The CDR3 DNA follows: TGTGCCAGCACCCGAGATCTGATCTATGGCTACACCTTC.